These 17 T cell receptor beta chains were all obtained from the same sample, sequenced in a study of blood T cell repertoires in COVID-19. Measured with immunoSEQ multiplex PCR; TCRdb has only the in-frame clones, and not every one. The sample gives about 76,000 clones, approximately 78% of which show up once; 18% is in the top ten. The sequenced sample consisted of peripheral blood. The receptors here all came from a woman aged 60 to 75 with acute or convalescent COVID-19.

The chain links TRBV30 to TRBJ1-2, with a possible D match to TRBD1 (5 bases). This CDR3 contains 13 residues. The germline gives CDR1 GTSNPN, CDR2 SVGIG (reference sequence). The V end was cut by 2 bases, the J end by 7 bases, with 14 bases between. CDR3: CAWSPYDQGGYTF. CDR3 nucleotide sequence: TGTGCCTGGAGTCCATACGACCAGGGTGGCTACACCTTC.

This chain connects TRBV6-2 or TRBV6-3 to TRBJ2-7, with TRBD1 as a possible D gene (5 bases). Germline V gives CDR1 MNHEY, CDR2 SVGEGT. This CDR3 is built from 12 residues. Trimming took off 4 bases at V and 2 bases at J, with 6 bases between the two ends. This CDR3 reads CASSLDTYEQYF. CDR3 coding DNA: TGTGCCAGCAGTTTGGACACCTACGAGCAGTACTTC.

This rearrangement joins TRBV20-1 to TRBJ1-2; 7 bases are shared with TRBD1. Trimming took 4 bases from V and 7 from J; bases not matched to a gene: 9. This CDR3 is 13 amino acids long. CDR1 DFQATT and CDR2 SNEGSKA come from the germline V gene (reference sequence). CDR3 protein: CSATDRVRAGYTF. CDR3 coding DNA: TGCAGTGCTACTGACAGGGTTCGTGCTGGCTACACCTTC.

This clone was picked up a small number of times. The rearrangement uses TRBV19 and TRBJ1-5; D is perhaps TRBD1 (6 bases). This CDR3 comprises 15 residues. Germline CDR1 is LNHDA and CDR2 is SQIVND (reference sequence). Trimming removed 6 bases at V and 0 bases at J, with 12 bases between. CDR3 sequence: CASSGQRNSNQPQHF. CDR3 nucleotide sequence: TGTGCCAGTAGCGGACAGAGAAATAGCAATCAGCCCCAGCATTTT.

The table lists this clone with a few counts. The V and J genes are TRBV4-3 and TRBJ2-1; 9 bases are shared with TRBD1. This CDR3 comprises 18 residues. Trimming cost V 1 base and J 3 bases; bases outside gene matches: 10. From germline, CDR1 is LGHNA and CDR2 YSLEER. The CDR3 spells CASSQARQQGAIYNEQFF. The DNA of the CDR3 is TGCGCCAGCAGCCAAGCCCGTCAACAGGGGGCTATCTACAATGAGCAGTTCTTC.

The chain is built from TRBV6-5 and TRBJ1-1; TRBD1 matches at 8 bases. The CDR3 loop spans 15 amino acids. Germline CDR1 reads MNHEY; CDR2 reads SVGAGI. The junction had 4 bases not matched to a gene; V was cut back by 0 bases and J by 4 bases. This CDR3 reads CASSYSGTGGTEAFF. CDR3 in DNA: TGTGCCAGCAGTTACTCCGGGACAGGTGGCACTGAAGCTTTCTTT.

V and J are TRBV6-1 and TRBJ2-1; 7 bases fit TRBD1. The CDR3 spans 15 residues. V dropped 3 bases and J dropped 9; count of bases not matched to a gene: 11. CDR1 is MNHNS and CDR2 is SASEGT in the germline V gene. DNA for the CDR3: TGTGCCAGCAGTGAGAATCAGCAGGGGGTCGGTGAGCAGTTCTTC. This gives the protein CASSENQQGVGEQFF.

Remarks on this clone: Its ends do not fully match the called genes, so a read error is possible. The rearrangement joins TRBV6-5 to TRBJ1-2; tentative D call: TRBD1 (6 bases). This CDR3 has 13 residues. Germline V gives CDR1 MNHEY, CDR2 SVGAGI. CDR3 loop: CASSQQGNSGYTF. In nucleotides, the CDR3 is TGTGCCAGCAGCCAACAGGGTAACTCTGGCTACACCTTC.

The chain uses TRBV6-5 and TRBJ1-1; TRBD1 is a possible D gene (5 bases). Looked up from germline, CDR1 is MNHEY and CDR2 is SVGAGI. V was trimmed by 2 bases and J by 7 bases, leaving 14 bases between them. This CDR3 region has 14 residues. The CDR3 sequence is CASSYGLVRGEAFF. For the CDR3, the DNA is TGTGCCAGCAGTTACGGGCTCGTTAGGGGTGAAGCTTTCTTT.

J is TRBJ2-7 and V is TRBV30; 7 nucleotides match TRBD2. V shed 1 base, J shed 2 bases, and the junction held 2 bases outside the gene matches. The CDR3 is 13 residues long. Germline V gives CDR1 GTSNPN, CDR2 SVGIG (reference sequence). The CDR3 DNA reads TGTGCCTGGAGTGCTAGCGGACCCTACGAGCAGTACTTC. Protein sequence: CAWSASGPYEQYF.

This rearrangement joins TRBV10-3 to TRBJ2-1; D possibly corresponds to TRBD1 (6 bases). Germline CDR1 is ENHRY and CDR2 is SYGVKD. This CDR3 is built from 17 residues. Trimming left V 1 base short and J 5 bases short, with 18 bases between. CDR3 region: CAISEYRLGRGDNEQFF. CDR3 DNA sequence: TGTGCCATCAGTGAGTATAGGTTGGGCAGGGGCGACAATGAGCAGTTCTTC.

CDR3 coding DNA: TGTGCCAGCAGCTTAGATGCAGGGTTATTGGAGACCCAGTACTTC. It codes for CASSLDAGLLETQYF. The chain links TRBV11-3 to TRBJ2-5; D possibly corresponds to TRBD1 (5 bases). CDR3 size: 15 residues. Trimming stripped 0 bases from V and 5 bases from J, with 13 bases between. Germline V gene sequence: CDR1 SGHNT, CDR2 YENEEA.

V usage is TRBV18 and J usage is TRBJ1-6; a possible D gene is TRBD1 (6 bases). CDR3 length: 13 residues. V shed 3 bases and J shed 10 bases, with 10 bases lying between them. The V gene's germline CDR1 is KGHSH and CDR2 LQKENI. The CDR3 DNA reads TGTGCCAGCTCACCTAAGGGGGACTCACCCCTCCACTTT. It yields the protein CASSPKGDSPLHF.

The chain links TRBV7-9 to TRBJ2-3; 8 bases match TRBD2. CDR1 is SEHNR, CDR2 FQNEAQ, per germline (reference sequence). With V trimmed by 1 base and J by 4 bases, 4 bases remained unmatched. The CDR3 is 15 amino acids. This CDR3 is CASSLGGSGADTQYF. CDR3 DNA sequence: TGTGCCAGCAGCTTAGGCGGTAGCGGGGCAGATACGCAGTATTTT.

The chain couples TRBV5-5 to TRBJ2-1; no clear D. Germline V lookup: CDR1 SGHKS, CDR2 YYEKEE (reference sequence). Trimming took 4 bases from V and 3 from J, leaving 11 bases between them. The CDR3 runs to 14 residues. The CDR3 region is CASSAGSNYNEQFF. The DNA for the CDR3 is TGTGCCAGCAGCGCCGGGTCTAACTACAATGAGCAGTTCTTC.

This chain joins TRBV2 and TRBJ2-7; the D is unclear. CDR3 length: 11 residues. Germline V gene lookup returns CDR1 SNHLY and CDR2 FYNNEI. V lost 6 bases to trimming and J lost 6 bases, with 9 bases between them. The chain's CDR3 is CASSPAVEQYV. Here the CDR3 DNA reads TGTGCCAGCAGCCCGGCGGTCGAGCAGTACGTC.

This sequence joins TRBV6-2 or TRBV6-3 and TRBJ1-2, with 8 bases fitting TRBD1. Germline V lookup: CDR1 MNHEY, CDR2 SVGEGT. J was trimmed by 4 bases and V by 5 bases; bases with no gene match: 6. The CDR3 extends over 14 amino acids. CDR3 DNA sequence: TGTGCCAGCAGTGGAGGGACAGGCGGCTATGGCTACACCTTC. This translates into CASSGGTGGYGYTF.